These 19 T cell receptor beta chains originate from one sample sequenced in a study of identifying expanded T cells in peripheral blood. TCRdb's copy holds only in-frame clones and misses some; the assay was immunoSEQ multiplex PCR. The sample gives about 82,000 clones, around nine tenths of which show up once; 7% to 8.5% is in the top ten. Sequences were obtained from blood. All receptors come from a person aged 18-70 years in good health.

The chain combines TRBV7-2 with TRBJ2-3; 12 bases fit TRBD2. Germline V lookup: CDR1 SGHTA, CDR2 FQGNSA. Trimming took 5 bases from V and 3 from J; bases not matched to a gene: 6. The length of the CDR3 is 16 residues. The CDR3 DNA sequence: TGTGCCAGCAGCCGTCTAGCGGGAGGGCCGACAGATACGCAGTATTTT. Its protein is CASSRLAGGPTDTQYF.

The chain employs TRBV7-3 and TRBJ2-5, with D possibly matching TRBD1 (5 bases). The CDR3 is made up of 15 amino acids. CDR1 is SGHTA and CDR2 is FQGTGA in the germline V gene. V dropped 0 bases and J dropped 3 bases, with 11 bases sitting between them. In nucleotides, the CDR3 is TGTGCCAGCAGCTTAACTTATGGGGCAGAAGAGACCCAGTACTTC. Translated, it gives CASSLTYGAEETQYF.

The V call is TRBV28, the J call TRBJ1-5, with 11 bases matching TRBD1. Germline V CDR1 and CDR2: MDHEN, SYDVKM. CDR3 length: 19 residues. Losses at the gene ends were 5 bases for V and 5 bases for J; bases not matched to a gene: 17. The CDR3 spells CASSTMDGQGAIRDQPQHF. CDR3 coding DNA: TGTGCCAGCAGTACTATGGACGGACAGGGGGCGATCAGGGATCAGCCCCAGCATTTT.

This chain joins TRBV13 and TRBJ1-5; D is ambiguous. Looked up from germline, CDR1 is PRHDT and CDR2 is FYEKMQ (reference sequence). V was clipped by 0 bases and J by 0 bases, with 3 bases between them. The CDR3 is 14 amino acids. The CDR3 DNA sequence: TGTGCCAGCAGCTTAGGCCTTAGCAATCAGCCCCAGCATTTT. This encodes CASSLGLSNQPQHF.

The chain carries TRBV10-3 and TRBJ1-1; D not certain. The germline gives CDR1 ENHRY, CDR2 SYGVKD. The CDR3 has 16 residues. Trimming took off 0 bases at V and 0 bases at J, with 11 bases between the two ends. CDR3 nucleotide sequence: TGTGCCATCAGTGAGTCTCGGGTATTTCTGAACACTGAAGCTTTCTTT. Its translation: CAISESRVFLNTEAFF.

The chain couples TRBV25-1 to TRBJ1-4, with D perhaps matching TRBD1 (6 bases). CDR1 is MGHDK and CDR2 is SYGVNS in the germline V gene. V shed 3 bases and J shed 7 bases, with 12 bases lying between them. The CDR3 runs 14 residues. This CDR3 is CASSDGRGGEKLFF. The DNA of the CDR3 is TGTGCCAGCAGTGACGGCAGGGGTGGTGAAAAACTGTTTTTT. The full variable domain, in which reference TRBV25-1 and TRBJ1-4 provide the parts outside the CDR3, is EADIYQTPRYLVIGTGKKITLECSQTMGHDKMYWYQQDPGMELHLIHYSYGVNSTEKGDLSSESTVSRIRTEHFPLTLESARPSHTSQYLCASSDGRGGEKLFFGSGTQLSVL.

This chain links TRBV7-8 with TRBJ1-2; D gene ambiguous. The CDR3 runs 13 residues. Trimming cost V 3 bases and J 5 bases, with 10 bases left between them. Looked up from germline, CDR1 is SGHVS and CDR2 is FQNEAQ. CDR3 sequence: CASSFPGRYGYTF. The CDR3 nucleotides are TGTGCCAGCAGCTTCCCCGGACGGTATGGCTACACCTTC.

V usage is TRBV7-9 and J usage is TRBJ1-2; D is uncertain. CDR1 is SEHNR and CDR2 is FQNEAQ in the germline V gene (reference sequence). CDR3 size: 15 residues. Trimming pared 3 bases from V and 2 bases from J, leaving 13 bases between. The CDR3 region is CASSFWTTVNYGYTF. CDR3 nucleotides: TGTGCCAGCAGCTTCTGGACGACGGTAAACTATGGCTACACCTTC. Full variable domain (missing parts from reference TRBV7-9 and TRBJ1-2): DTGVSQNPRHKITKRGQNVTFRCDPISEHNRLYWYRQTLGQGPEFLTYFQNEAQLEKSRLLSDRFSAERPKGSFSTLEIQRTEQGDSAMYLCASSFWTTVNYGYTFGSGTRLTVV.

The chain combines TRBV19 with TRBJ1-2; 11 bases agree with TRBD1. V was pared by 4 bases and J by 4 bases, with 8 bases of the junction left unmatched. Germline V gene sequence: CDR1 LNHDA, CDR2 SQIVND (reference sequence). The length of the CDR3 is 16 residues. As DNA, the CDR3 is TGTGCCAGTAGTAGCCGGGACAGGGGGTTTGCCTATGGCTACACCTTC. Its protein is CASSSRDRGFAYGYTF.

The gene calls are TRBV6-5 and TRBJ1-5; the match to TRBD1 covers 9 bases. The ends lost 6 bases at V and 3 bases at J; junction bases unmatched: 3. This CDR3 is built from 14 residues. Germline loops: CDR1 MNHEY, CDR2 SVGAGI. CDR3: CASRRTGDNQPQHF. CDR3 bases: TGTGCCAGCAGACGGACAGGGGACAATCAGCCCCAGCATTTT.

The chain uses TRBV7-2 and TRBJ2-7; 15 nucleotides match TRBD2. This CDR3 contains 16 residues. Germline CDR1 reads SGHTA; CDR2 reads FQGNSA. V gave up 5 bases and J gave up 3 bases; unmatched junction bases: 5. The CDR3 protein is CASSLGLAGGYYEQYF. The CDR3 region has the DNA TGTGCCAGCAGCCTGGGACTAGCGGGAGGCTACTACGAGCAGTACTTC.

J is TRBJ1-5 and V is TRBV19; D not resolved. V was pared by 1 base and J by 5 bases, with 9 bases between. The CDR3 contains 14 residues. Germline CDR1 LNHDA, CDR2 SQIVND (reference sequence). The CDR3 coding sequence is TGTGCCAGTAGTATAGCGTATGGCTATCAGCCCCAGCATTTT. It encodes CASSIAYGYQPQHF.

The chain recombines TRBV5-1 with TRBJ2-7; D may be TRBD2 (6 bases). Germline V gives CDR1 SGHRS, CDR2 YFSETQ. The CDR3 totals 16 residues. V shed 3 bases and J shed 2 bases, with 18 bases lying between them. The CDR3 nucleotides read TGCGCCAGCAGCTCCATTCTTAGCGGCCTAGCCTACGAGCAGTACTTC. The encoded protein is CASSSILSGLAYEQYF. Full variable domain (missing parts from reference TRBV5-1 and TRBJ2-7): KAGVTQTPRYLIKTRGQQVTLSCSPISGHRSVSWYQQTPGQGLQFLFEYFSETQRNKGNFPGRFSGRQFSNSRSEMNVSTLELGDSALYLCASSSILSGLAYEQYFGPGTRLTVT.

The V and J genes are TRBV6-6 and TRBJ1-2; D not resolved. There are 14 residues in the CDR3. Germline V gives CDR1 MNHNY, CDR2 SVGAGI (reference sequence). V lost 4 bases and J 10 bases, leaving 19 bases between the germline ends. The CDR3 DNA reads as TGTGCCAGCAGTTCCCCCTTATCACCCAGTGTCTACACCTTC. Translated, it gives CASSSPLSPSVYTF.

This clone has just one count. J is TRBJ1-4 and V is TRBV5-5; D perhaps matches TRBD1 (6 bases). Trimming pared 4 bases from V and 0 bases from J, leaving 13 bases between. This CDR3 has 16 residues. Per germline, CDR1 SGHKS and CDR2 YYEKEE (reference sequence). CDR3 bases: TGTGCCAGCAGCAGAAGACAGGCCTCAACTAATGAAAAACTGTTTTTT. As protein: CASSRRQASTNEKLFF.

The chain couples TRBV5-1 to TRBJ1-6, with D perhaps TRBD1 (5 bases). Germline-derived CDR1 and CDR2 are SGHRS and YFSETQ. Trimming stripped 4 bases from V and 6 bases from J, with 17 bases between. The CDR3 has 16 amino acids. CDR3 sequence reads: CASSLPGAGGNSPLHF. CDR3 coding DNA: TGCGCCAGCAGCCTGCCCGGGGCCGGGGGTAATTCACCCCTCCACTTT. Based on the CDR3 plus reference TRBV5-1 and TRBJ1-6, the full variable domain is KAGVTQTPRYLIKTRGQQVTLSCSPISGHRSVSWYQQTPGQGLQFLFEYFSETQRNKGNFPGRFSGRQFSNSRSEMNVSTLELGDSALYLCASSLPGAGGNSPLHFGNGTRLTVT.

CDR3 in amino acids: CASSLGPTGDEQFF. CDR3 nucleotide sequence: TGTGCCAGCAGCTTGGGACCGACAGGGGATGAGCAGTTCTTC. J is TRBJ2-1 and V is TRBV7-7, with TRBD1 matching 8 bases. The CDR3 length is 14 residues. CDR1 is SSHAT and CDR2 is FNYEAQ in the germline V gene (reference sequence). Germline trimming cut 3 bases from V and 8 bases from J; bases unmatched to any gene: 6.

The V and J genes are TRBV5-1 and TRBJ2-2; 9 bases map to TRBD1. V gave up 4 bases and J gave up 1 base; unmatched junction bases: 8. This CDR3 is 17 amino acids long. CDR1 SGHRS and CDR2 YFSETQ come from the germline V gene. CDR3 region: CASSGQGPTVNTGELFF. CDR3 bases: TGCGCCAGCAGCGGACAGGGGCCTACCGTGAACACCGGGGAGCTGTTTTTT. Full variable domain (remainder filled in from reference TRBV5-1 and TRBJ2-2): KAGVTQTPRYLIKTRGQQVTLSCSPISGHRSVSWYQQTPGQGLQFLFEYFSETQRNKGNFPGRFSGRQFSNSRSEMNVSTLELGDSALYLCASSGQGPTVNTGELFFGEGSRLTVL.

The V and J genes are TRBV6-1 and TRBJ2-7, with no clear D. The CDR3 runs 12 residues. Deletions cut 6 bases from V and 0 bases from J, with 6 bases between. Germline V CDR1 and CDR2: MNHNS, SASEGT. The CDR3 bases are TGTGCCAGCAGCTTGGGCTCCTACGAGCAGTACTTC. It yields the protein CASSLGSYEQYF.